This TCR beta chain came from a study of T cell responses to AZD1222 COVID-19 vaccine. The CDR3 is made up of 16 amino acids. V lost 1 base to trimming and J lost 0 bases, with 11 bases between them. Germline V gene sequence: CDR1 SGHAT, CDR2 FQDESV (reference sequence). Libraries were prepared by immunoSEQ multiplex PCR; TCRdb keeps only in-frame clonotypes and omits some of them. The sample yields some 99,000 clones, roughly 88% seen once. The sample consisted of peripheral blood, taken on day 0 of MenACWY control vaccination. V usage is TRBV11-1 and J usage is TRBJ2-3; D uncertain. This TCR came from an adult in good health. CDR3 in DNA: TGTGCCAGCAGCTTAGGCCTCAGCCTGAGCACAGATACGCAGTATTTT. It yields the protein CASSLGLSLSTDTQYF.